This T cell receptor (beta chain) was observed in a study of cytomegalovirus exposure and HLA in healthy donors. The study, taken as a whole, reports: The authors listed some 160 TCR beta chains as cytomegalovirus-associated. Whilst most TCR sequences proved rare, a subset of public TCRs occurred across many donors. CMV antigen specificity of a few CMV-associated chains was confirmed in vitro.

The CDR3 is made up of 15 amino acids. CDR1 and CDR2 from the germline V gene are MNHEY and SMNVEV (reference sequence). The V gene end was trimmed by 5 bases and the J gene end by 6 bases; junction bases not matched to a gene: 7. Assay: immunoSEQ multiplex PCR; the TCRdb copy retains only in-frame clones and omits some. This table holds 110,000 or so clones, approximately 86% found once. Separate from the approximately 700-subject first cohort was the approximately 120-subject validation cohort, to which the donors belonged. As for this clone: Its antigen is still unknown.

Sequenced input: PBMCs. This sequence joins TRBV27 and TRBJ2-2; 9 nucleotides agree with TRBD1. This clonotype was sampled from a woman aged 18 to 35 in good health and CMV-seronegative. For the CDR3, the DNA is TGTGCCAGCAGTCCGTACAGGGGGCCCGCCGGGGAGCTGTTTTTT. This encodes CASSPYRGPAGELFF.